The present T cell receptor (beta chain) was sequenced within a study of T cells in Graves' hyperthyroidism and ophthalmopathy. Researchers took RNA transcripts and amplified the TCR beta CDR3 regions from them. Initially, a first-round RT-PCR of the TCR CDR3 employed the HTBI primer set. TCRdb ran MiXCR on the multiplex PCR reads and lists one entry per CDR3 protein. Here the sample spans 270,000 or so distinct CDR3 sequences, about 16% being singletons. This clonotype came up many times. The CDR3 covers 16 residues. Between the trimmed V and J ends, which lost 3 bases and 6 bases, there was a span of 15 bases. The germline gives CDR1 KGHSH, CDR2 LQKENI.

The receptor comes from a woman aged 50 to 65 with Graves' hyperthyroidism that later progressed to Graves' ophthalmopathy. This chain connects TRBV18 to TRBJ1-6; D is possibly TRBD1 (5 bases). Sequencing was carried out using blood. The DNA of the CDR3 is TGTGCCAGCTCACCTTTCGCGGCAGGGAGTAATTCACCCCTCCACTTT. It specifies CASSPFAAGSNSPLHF.